This paragraph covers one T cell receptor beta chain sequence. The data belong to a study of monozygotic twins with inflammatory bowel disease. Looked up from germline, CDR1 is SGHRS and CDR2 is YFSETQ. The CDR3 is 15 amino acids. TCRdb reanalyzed the 5' RACE reads, giving one entry per CDR3 protein sequence and no DNA. The sample totals 400,000 or so distinct CDR3 sequences. The receptor's source is a human donor with ulcerative colitis or Crohn's disease, or a healthy co-twin of an affected twin (not recorded which). This chain joins TRBV5-1 and TRBJ2-7; TCRdb indicates TRBD2, and absent DNA this call remains unverified. The material sequenced was blood. The CDR3 sequence: CASSREGRGSDEQYF. Filled out from reference TRBV5-1 and TRBJ2-7, the complete variable domain reads KAGVTQTPRYLIKTRGQQVTLSCSPISGHRSVSWYQQTPGQGLQFLFEYFSETQRNKGNFPGRFSGRQFSNSRSEMNVSTLELGDSALYLCASSREGRGSDEQYFGPGTRLTVT.